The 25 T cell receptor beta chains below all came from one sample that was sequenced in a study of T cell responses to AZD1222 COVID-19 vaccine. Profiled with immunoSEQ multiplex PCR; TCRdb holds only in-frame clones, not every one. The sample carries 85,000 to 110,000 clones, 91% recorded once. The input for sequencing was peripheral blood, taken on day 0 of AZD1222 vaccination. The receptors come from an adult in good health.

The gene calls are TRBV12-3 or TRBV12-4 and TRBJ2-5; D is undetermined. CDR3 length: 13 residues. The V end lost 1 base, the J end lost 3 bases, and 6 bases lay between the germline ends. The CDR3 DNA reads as TGTGCCAGCAGTTTAGGCAGCAAAGAGACCCAGTACTTC. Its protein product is CASSLGSKETQYF.

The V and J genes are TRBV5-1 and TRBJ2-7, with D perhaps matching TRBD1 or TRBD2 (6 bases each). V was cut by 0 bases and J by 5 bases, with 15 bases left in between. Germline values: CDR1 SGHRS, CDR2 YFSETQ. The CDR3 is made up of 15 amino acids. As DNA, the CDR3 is TGCGCCAGCAGCTTGGAGGGTAGGGGGGCCCACGAGCAGTACTTC. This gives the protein CASSLEGRGAHEQYF.

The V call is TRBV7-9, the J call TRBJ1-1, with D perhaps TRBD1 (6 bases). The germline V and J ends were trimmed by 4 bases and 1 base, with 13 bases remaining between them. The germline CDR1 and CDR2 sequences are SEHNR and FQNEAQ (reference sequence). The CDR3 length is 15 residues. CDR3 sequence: CASSSDGGANTEAFF. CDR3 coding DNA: TGTGCCAGCAGCTCAGACGGGGGCGCGAACACTGAAGCTTTCTTT.

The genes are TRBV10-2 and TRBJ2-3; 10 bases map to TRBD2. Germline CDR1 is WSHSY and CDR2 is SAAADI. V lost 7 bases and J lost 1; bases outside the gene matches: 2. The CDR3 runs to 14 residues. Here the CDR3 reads CASTGTSGTDTQYF. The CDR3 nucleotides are TGCGCCAGCACCGGGACTAGCGGCACAGATACGCAGTATTTT.

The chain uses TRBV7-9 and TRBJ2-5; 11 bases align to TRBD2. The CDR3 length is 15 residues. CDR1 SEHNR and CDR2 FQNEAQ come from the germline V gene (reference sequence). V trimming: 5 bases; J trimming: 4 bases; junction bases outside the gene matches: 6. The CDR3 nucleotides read TGTGCCAGCAGCACTACTAGCGGGAGAGGAGAGACCCAGTACTTC. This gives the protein CASSTTSGRGETQYF. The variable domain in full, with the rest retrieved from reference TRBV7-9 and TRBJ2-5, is DTGVSQNPRHKITKRGQNVTFRCDPISEHNRLYWYRQTLGQGPEFLTYFQNEAQLEKSRLLSDRFSAERPKGSFSTLEIQRTEQGDSAMYLCASSTTSGRGETQYFGPGTRLLVL.

In DNA, the CDR3 is TGTGCCAGCAGCTCCGACGGGTGGGGGGTCAAGTTCTTC. This encodes CASSSDGWGVKFF. The chain combines TRBV7-2 with TRBJ2-1; maybe TRBD2 (6 bases). V was trimmed by 4 bases and J by 14 bases, leaving 18 bases between them. Germline CDR1 and CDR2: SGHTA and FQGNSA. The CDR3 length is 13 residues.

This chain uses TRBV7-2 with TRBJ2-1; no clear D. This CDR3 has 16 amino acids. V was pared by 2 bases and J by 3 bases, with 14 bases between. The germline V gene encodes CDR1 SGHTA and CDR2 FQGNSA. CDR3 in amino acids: CASSLSRQANYNEQFF. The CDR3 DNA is TGTGCCAGCAGCTTAAGTAGGCAGGCGAACTACAATGAGCAGTTCTTC.

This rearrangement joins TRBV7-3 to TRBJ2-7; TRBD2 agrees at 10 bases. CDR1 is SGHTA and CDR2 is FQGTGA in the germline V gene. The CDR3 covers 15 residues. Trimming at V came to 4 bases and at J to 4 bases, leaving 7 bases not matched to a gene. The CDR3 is CASSSQAGGPYEQYF. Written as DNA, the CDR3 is TGTGCCAGCAGCTCCCAAGCGGGAGGGCCATACGAGCAGTACTTC.

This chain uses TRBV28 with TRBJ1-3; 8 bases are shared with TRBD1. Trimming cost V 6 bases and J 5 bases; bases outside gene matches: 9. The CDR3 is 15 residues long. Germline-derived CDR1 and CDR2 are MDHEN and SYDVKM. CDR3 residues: CASRTTGGQRNTIYF. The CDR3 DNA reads TGTGCCAGCAGAACAACAGGGGGGCAGAGAAACACCATATATTTT. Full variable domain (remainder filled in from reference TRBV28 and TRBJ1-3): DVKVTQSSRYLVKRTGEKVFLECVQDMDHENMFWYRQDPGLGLRLIYFSYDVKMKEKGDIPEGYSVSREKKERFSLILESASTNQTSMYLCASRTTGGQRNTIYFGEGSWLTVV.

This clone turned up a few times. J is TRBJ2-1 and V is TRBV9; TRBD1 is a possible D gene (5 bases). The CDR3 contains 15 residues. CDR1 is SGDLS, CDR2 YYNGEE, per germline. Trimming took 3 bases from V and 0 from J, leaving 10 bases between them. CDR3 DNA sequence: TGTGCCAGCAGCGAGGGGATTAACTCCTACAATGAGCAGTTCTTC. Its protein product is CASSEGINSYNEQFF.

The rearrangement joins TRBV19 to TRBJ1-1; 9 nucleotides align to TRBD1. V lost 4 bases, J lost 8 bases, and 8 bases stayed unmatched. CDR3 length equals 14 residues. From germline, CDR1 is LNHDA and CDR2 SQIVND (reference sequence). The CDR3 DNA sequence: TGTGCCAGTAGTAACCTCCCCGGGACAGGGGAAGCTTTCTTT. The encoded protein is CASSNLPGTGEAFF.

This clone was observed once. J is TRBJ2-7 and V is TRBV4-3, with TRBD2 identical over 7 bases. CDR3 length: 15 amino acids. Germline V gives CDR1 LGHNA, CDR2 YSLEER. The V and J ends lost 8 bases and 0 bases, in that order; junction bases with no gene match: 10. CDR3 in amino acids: CASSSGDGFSYEQYF. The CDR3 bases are TGCGCCAGCTCCAGCGGGGACGGATTCTCCTACGAGCAGTACTTC.

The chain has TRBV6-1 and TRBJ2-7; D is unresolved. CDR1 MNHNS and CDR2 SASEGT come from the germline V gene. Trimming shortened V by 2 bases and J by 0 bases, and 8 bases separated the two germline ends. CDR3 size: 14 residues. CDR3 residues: CASSEHGYSYEQYF. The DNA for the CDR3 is TGTGCCAGCAGTGAACATGGATACTCCTACGAGCAGTACTTC.

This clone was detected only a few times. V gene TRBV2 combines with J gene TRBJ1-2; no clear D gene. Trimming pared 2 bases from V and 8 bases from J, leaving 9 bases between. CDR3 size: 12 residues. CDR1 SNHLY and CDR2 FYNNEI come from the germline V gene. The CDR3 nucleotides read TGTGCCAGCAGTGAACTCGCTCGGGGCTACACCTTC. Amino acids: CASSELARGYTF.

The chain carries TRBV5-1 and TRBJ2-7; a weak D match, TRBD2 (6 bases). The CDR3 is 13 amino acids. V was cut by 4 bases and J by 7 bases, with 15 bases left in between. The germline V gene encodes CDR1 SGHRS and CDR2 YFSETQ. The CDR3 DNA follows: TGCGCCAGCAGCCCCGGGACTTCCATGGAGCAGTACTTC. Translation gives CASSPGTSMEQYF.

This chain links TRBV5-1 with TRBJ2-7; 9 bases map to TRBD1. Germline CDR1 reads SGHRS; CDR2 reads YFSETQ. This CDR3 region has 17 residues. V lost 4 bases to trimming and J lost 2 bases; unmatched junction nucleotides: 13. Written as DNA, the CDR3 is TGCGCCAGCAGCGCCGGGACAGGGTGGTTAGAAACCTACGAGCAGTACTTC. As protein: CASSAGTGWLETYEQYF.

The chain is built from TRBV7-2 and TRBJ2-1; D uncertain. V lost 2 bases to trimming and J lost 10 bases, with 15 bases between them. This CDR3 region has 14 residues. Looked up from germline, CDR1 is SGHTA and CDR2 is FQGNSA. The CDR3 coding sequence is TGTGCCAGCAGCTTAACTGTTTCAGAGAACGAGCAGTTCTTC. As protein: CASSLTVSENEQFF.

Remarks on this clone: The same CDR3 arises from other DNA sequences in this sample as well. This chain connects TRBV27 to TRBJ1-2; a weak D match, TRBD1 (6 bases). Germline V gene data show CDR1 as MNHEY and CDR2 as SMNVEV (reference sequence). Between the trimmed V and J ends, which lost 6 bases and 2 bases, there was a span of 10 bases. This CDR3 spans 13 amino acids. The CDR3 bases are TGTGCCAGCAGCTTACAGGGAAACTATGGCTACACCTTC. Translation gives CASSLQGNYGYTF.

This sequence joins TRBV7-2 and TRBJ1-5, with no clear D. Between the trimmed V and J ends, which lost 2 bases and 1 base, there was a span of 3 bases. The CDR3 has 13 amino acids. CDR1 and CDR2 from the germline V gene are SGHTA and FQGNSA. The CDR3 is CASSLISNQPQHF. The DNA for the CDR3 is TGTGCCAGCAGCTTAATCAGCAATCAGCCCCAGCATTTT.

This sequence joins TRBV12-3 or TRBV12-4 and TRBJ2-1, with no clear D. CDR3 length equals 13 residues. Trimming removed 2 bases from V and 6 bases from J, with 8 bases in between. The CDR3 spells CASSLSWGNEQFF. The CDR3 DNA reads TGTGCCAGCAGTTTAAGTTGGGGCAATGAGCAGTTCTTC.

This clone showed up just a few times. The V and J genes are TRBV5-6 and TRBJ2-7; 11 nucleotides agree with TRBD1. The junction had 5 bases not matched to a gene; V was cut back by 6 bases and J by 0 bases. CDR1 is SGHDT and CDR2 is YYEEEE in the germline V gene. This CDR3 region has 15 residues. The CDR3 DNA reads TGTGCCAGCACCCTGGGGACAGGGGGCTCCTACGAGCAGTACTTC. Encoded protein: CASTLGTGGSYEQYF.

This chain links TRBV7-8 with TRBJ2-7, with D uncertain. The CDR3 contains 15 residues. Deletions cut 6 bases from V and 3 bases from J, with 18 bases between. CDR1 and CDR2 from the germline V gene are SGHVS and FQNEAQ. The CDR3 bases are TGTGCCAGCAGTTTTACGATAAGTCTCGGCTACGAGCAGTACTTC. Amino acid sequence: CASSFTISLGYEQYF. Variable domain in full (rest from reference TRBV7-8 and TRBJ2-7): GAGVSQSPRYKVAKRGQDVALRCDPISGHVSLFWYQQALGQGPEFLTYFQNEAQLDKSGLPSDRFFAERPEGSVSTLKIQRTQQEDSAVYLCASSFTISLGYEQYFGPGTRLTVT.

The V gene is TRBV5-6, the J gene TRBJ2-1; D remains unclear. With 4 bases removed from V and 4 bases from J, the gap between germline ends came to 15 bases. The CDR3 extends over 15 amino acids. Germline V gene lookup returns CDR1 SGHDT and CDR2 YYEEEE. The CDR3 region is CASSTGPPRYNEQFF. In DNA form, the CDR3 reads TGTGCCAGCAGCACCGGACCCCCCCGGTACAATGAGCAGTTCTTC.

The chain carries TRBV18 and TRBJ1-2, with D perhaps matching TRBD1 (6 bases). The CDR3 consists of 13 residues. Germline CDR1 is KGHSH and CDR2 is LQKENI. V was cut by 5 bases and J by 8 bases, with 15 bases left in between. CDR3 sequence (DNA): TGTGCCAGCTCAACAGAAGGGGGGTACGGCTACACCTTC. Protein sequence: CASSTEGGYGYTF.

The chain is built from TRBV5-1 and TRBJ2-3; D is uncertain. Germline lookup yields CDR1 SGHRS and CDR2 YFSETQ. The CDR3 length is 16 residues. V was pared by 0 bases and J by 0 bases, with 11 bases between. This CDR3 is CASSLEPYVSTDTQYF. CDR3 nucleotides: TGCGCCAGCAGCTTGGAGCCGTATGTAAGCACAGATACGCAGTATTTT.